Below, 26 T cell receptor beta chains from the same sample are listed, as sequenced in a study of cytomegalovirus exposure and HLA in healthy donors. This table comes from immunoSEQ multiplex PCR, and its TCRdb copy is limited to in-frame clones, with some not included. The profile shows roughly 50,000 clones, around 90% of them singletons. The sample comprised PBMCs. The receptor source for this set is a man aged 18 to 30 in good health and CMV-seronegative.

This chain joins TRBV29-1 and TRBJ1-5; 9 positions match TRBD1. The CDR3 length is 15 residues. CDR1 is SQVTM, CDR2 ANQGSEA, per germline. Trimming at V came to 0 bases and at J to 3 bases, leaving 3 bases not matched to a gene. The CDR3 DNA follows: TGCAGCGTTGAAGAAGGGACAGGGCCCAATCAGCCCCAGCATTTT. This gives the protein CSVEEGTGPNQPQHF.

The sample holds one count of this clone. The V gene is TRBV5-1, the J gene TRBJ2-1; 11 nucleotides match TRBD2. The CDR3 consists of 17 residues. The V gene end was trimmed by 4 bases and the J gene end by 4 bases; junction bases not matched to a gene: 10. Germline V gives CDR1 SGHRS, CDR2 YFSETQ. CDR3 sequence: CASSQHGTSGTYNEQFF. The CDR3 DNA is TGCGCCAGCAGCCAGCATGGGACTAGCGGAACTTACAATGAGCAGTTCTTC.

In this sample, this clone turned up once. The V call is TRBV14, the J call TRBJ1-1; weak D call: TRBD1 (6 bases). In germline, CDR1 is SGHDN, CDR2 FVKESK. With 1 base removed from V and 1 base from J, the gap between germline ends came to 7 bases. The CDR3 has 14 residues. DNA of the CDR3: TGTGCCAGCAGCCAAGTGGACAGGAACACTGAAGCTTTCTTT. Residues: CASSQVDRNTEAFF. Complete variable domain (other parts from reference TRBV14 and TRBJ1-1): EAGVTQFPSHSVIEKGQTVTLRCDPISGHDNLYWYRRVMGKEIKFLLHFVKESKQDESGMPNNRFLAERTGGTYSTLKVQPAELEDSGVYFCASSQVDRNTEAFFGQGTRLTVV.

The chain couples TRBV2 to TRBJ2-3; 8 bases agree with TRBD1. Germline CDR1 reads SNHLY; CDR2 reads FYNNEI. This CDR3 is built from 13 residues. Trimming cost V 6 bases and J 7 bases; bases outside gene matches: 6. CDR3 sequence (DNA): TGTGCCAGCAGCCTGACAGGGGTAAATACGCAGTATTTT. Protein product: CASSLTGVNTQYF.

This rearrangement joins TRBV29-1 to TRBJ1-1; no reliable D call. The CDR3 spans 11 residues. The ends were cut back, 8 bases at V and 1 base at J, with 8 bases in the middle. Germline lookup yields CDR1 SQVTM and CDR2 ANQGSEA. Here the CDR3 DNA reads TGCAGCTCCCGGTGGAACACTGAAGCTTTCTTT. It is translated as CSSRWNTEAFF.

The rearrangement uses TRBV5-1 and TRBJ1-5; 10 nucleotides align to TRBD1. Germline CDR1 SGHRS, CDR2 YFSETQ. The CDR3 is 16 residues long. Trimming at V came to 0 bases and at J to 4 bases, leaving 4 bases not matched to a gene. The CDR3 loop reads CASSLEGQGGNQPQHF. CDR3 in DNA: TGCGCCAGCAGCTTGGAAGGACAGGGGGGAAATCAGCCCCAGCATTTT.

V is TRBV6-5 and J is TRBJ1-5; 9 bases are a match to TRBD1. With V trimmed by 8 bases and J by 7 bases, 6 bases remained unmatched. The CDR3 loop spans 13 amino acids. Germline-derived CDR1 and CDR2 are MNHEY and SVGAGI. CDR3 coding DNA: TGTGCCAGCGGCCGGGACAGGGACCAGCCCCAGCATTTT. The encoded protein is CASGRDRDQPQHF.

The chain uses TRBV28 and TRBJ2-5, with 7 positions matching TRBD1. The V segment lost 3 bases and the J segment 4 bases; nucleotides outside the gene matches: 20. The CDR3 has 19 residues. Germline-derived CDR1 and CDR2 are MDHEN and SYDVKM. This CDR3 is CASSFLITPQGTVRETQYF. DNA for the CDR3: TGTGCCAGCAGTTTCCTAATTACCCCCCAGGGGACAGTCAGAGAGACCCAGTACTTC.

This chain uses TRBV4-2 with TRBJ2-1; 8 nucleotides align to TRBD2. Germline trimming cut 0 bases from V and 8 bases from J; bases unmatched to any gene: 9. The V gene's germline CDR1 is LGHNA and CDR2 YNFKEQ. The CDR3 is 16 amino acids. The CDR3 DNA reads TGTGCCAGCAGCCAAGAGCAATCGGGAGGGTACCATGAGCAGTTCTTC. It encodes CASSQEQSGGYHEQFF.

This clone occurred once. The J gene is TRBJ2-2, the V gene TRBV6-4; no definite D call. Between the trimmed V and J ends, which lost 3 bases and 6 bases, there was a span of 8 bases. Germline V CDR1 and CDR2: MRHNA, SNTAGT. The CDR3 has 13 residues. The CDR3, as DNA: TGTGCCAGCAGTGAGTCTGGCCCCGGGGAGCTGTTTTTT. Protein sequence: CASSESGPGELFF.

V gene TRBV6-1 combines with J gene TRBJ2-2; a weak D match, TRBD2 (6 bases). This CDR3 region has 14 residues. Germline assignment: CDR1 MNHNS and CDR2 SASEGT. Trimming removed 8 bases at V and 4 bases at J, with 14 bases between. CDR3: CASLPVGGTGELFF. DNA for the CDR3: TGTGCCAGCCTTCCGGTGGGAGGCACCGGGGAGCTGTTTTTT.

V gene TRBV7-9 combines with J gene TRBJ1-5, with unresolved D. The germline gives CDR1 SEHNR, CDR2 FQNEAQ (reference sequence). The CDR3 consists of 13 residues. V lost 0 bases to trimming and J lost 3 bases, with 3 bases between them. CDR3 residues: CASSLAINQPQHF. The CDR3 DNA reads as TGTGCCAGCAGCTTAGCCATCAATCAGCCCCAGCATTTT.

This clone showed up just once. The chain uses TRBV18 and TRBJ1-2, with D maybe TRBD1 (5 bases). V lost 2 bases and J lost 7, with 11 bases in between. This CDR3 has 13 residues. The germline CDR1 and CDR2 sequences are KGHSH and LQKENI. In nucleotides, the CDR3 is TGTGCCAGCTCACCAACAGGCCCCCTTGGCTACACCTTC. Amino acid sequence: CASSPTGPLGYTF.

This clone was detected only a few times. V and J are TRBV18 and TRBJ2-3, with 8 nucleotides matching TRBD1. Trimming cost V 4 bases and J 4 bases; bases outside gene matches: 10. The CDR3 length is 16 residues. The germline V gene encodes CDR1 KGHSH and CDR2 LQKENI. The CDR3 sequence is CASSHTGTGGPDTQYF. The CDR3, as DNA: TGTGCCAGCTCACATACCGGGACAGGAGGCCCAGATACGCAGTATTTT. The variable domain in full, completed from reference TRBV18 and TRBJ2-3, reads NAGVMQNPRHLVRRRGQEARLRCSPMKGHSHVYWYRQLPEEGLKFMVYLQKENIIDESGMPKERFSAEFPKEGPSILRIQQVVRGDSAAYFCASSHTGTGGPDTQYFGPGTRLTVL.

The chain recombines TRBV30 with TRBJ2-1; tentatively, D is TRBD1 (5 bases). CDR3 length equals 16 residues. V lost 3 bases, J lost 6 bases, and 21 bases lay in between. Germline CDR1 and CDR2: GTSNPN and SVGIG (reference sequence). The CDR3 is CAWSSRWQGTGNEQFF. The CDR3 DNA reads TGTGCCTGGAGCTCCCGTTGGCAGGGTACCGGCAATGAGCAGTTCTTC.

The rearrangement links TRBV28 to TRBJ2-5; TRBD1 might be the D (5 bases). Trimming pared 5 bases from V and 1 base from J, leaving 14 bases between. The CDR3 spans 15 residues. CDR1 MDHEN and CDR2 SYDVKM come from the germline V gene. The CDR3 DNA follows: TGTGCCAGCAGTCTCCTCGGACAACTCCAAGAGACCCAGTACTTC. Amino acid sequence: CASSLLGQLQETQYF.

The chain couples TRBV4-1 to TRBJ1-5; no definite D call. This CDR3 has 15 residues. The germline V and J ends were trimmed by 1 base and 2 bases, with 9 bases remaining between them. CDR1 MGHRA and CDR2 YSYEKL come from the germline V gene. CDR3 in amino acids: CASSQGAQGNQPQHF. In DNA form, the CDR3 reads TGCGCCAGCAGCCAAGGGGCCCAAGGCAATCAGCCCCAGCATTTT.

The CDR3 spells CASSAQWGNYGYTF. As DNA, the CDR3 is TGTGCCAGCAGCGCACAGTGGGGCAACTATGGCTACACCTTC. The V and J genes are TRBV21-1 and TRBJ1-2; whether TRBD1, the table's D call, matches the DNA was not checked. TRBV21-1 is an annotated pseudogene. The CDR3 loop spans 14 amino acids.

In DNA form, the CDR3 reads TGTGCCAGCAGACCCGGGACAGGGGTGTACGAGCAGTACTTC. It translates to CASRPGTGVYEQYF. The chain couples TRBV27 to TRBJ2-7; 10 bases are shared with TRBD1. This CDR3 spans 14 amino acids. Germline values: CDR1 MNHEY, CDR2 SMNVEV (reference sequence). V was pared by 6 bases and J by 4 bases, with 6 bases of the junction left unmatched.

V gene TRBV5-1 combines with J gene TRBJ2-1; no definite D call. V was pared by 1 base and J by 8 bases, with 10 bases between. The CDR3 runs to 13 residues. CDR1 and CDR2 (germline): SGHRS, YFSETQ. The CDR3: CASSLNERDEQFF. Here the CDR3 DNA reads TGCGCCAGCAGCTTGAATGAAAGAGATGAGCAGTTCTTC.

V is TRBV29-1 and J is TRBJ2-5; 7 bases fit TRBD1. The V segment lost 7 bases and the J segment 2 bases; nucleotides outside the gene matches: 4. The CDR3 is 12 residues long. CDR1 SQVTM and CDR2 ANQGSEA come from the germline V gene. The DNA of the CDR3 is TGCAGCGCTTTACAGGGGCAAGAGACCCAGTACTTC. Amino acids: CSALQGQETQYF.

A remark on this clone: Other DNA sequences from this sample encode an identical CDR3 as well. The rearrangement links TRBV27 to TRBJ2-7, with D maybe TRBD1 (6 bases). This CDR3 contains 14 residues. The germline V gene encodes CDR1 MNHEY and CDR2 SMNVEV (reference sequence). Trimming took off 2 bases at V and 2 bases at J, with 10 bases between the two ends. CDR3 DNA sequence: TGTGCCAGCAGTTTAAGTAGGACAGCCTACGAGCAGTACTTC. As protein: CASSLSRTAYEQYF.

V usage is TRBV5-6 and J usage is TRBJ2-7; no definite D call. This CDR3 has 14 residues. V was pared by 1 base and J by 0 bases, with 8 bases between. Germline V gene lookup returns CDR1 SGHDT and CDR2 YYEEEE. The CDR3 is CASSLIGSSYEQYF. In nucleotides, the CDR3 is TGTGCCAGCAGCTTGATTGGCAGCTCCTACGAGCAGTACTTC.

This chain connects TRBV10-1 to TRBJ2-7; 7 positions agree with TRBD1. This CDR3 is built from 13 residues. CDR1 WNHNN and CDR2 SYGVQD come from the germline V gene (reference sequence). V lost 6 bases and J lost 2; bases outside the gene matches: 4. The CDR3 region has the DNA TGCGCCAGCAGCTACGGACAGGCCTACGAGCAGTACTTC. Translated, it gives CASSYGQAYEQYF.

A remark on this clone: It is likely a read error, because the conserved phenylalanine at the end of the CDR3 is missing. Because the CDR3's place on the DNA is in doubt, the DNA is left out and the CDR3 is given as listed by TCRdb. The V and J genes are TRBV1 and TRBJ2-7; TRBD2 reflects the table's D call only, with no check against the DNA. TRBV1 is annotated as a pseudogene. A total of 11 residues make up the CDR3, ends included. CDR3 region: CTSSQVTLAKG.

This clone appeared a few times. The genes are TRBV6-1 and TRBJ1-1; 7 bases map to TRBD1. The CDR3 contains 14 residues. The V gene's germline CDR1 is MNHNS and CDR2 SASEGT. With 8 bases clipped from V and 8 bases from J, the junction kept 14 bases outside the gene matches. In DNA, the CDR3 is TGTGCCAGCGGAAAACAGGGGTCTCTCAGAGAAGCTTTCTTT. Protein product: CASGKQGSLREAFF.